One T cell receptor (beta chain) is described in this entry. The data are from a study of blood T cell repertoires in COVID-19. For the study at large: T cells, B-cell-depleted T cells, or PBMCs provided the cDNA or gDNA that served as material.

As originally analysed: Counts of nucleated cells, estimated from reference gene primer amplification, were obtained. The data were produced by immunoSEQ multiplex PCR, yet TCRdb's version contains in-frame clones alone and is incomplete. V and J calls and clone size come straight from that table; D and trimming were deduced from the DNA. The sample carries tens of thousands of clones, 87% recorded once. Trimming left V 1 base short and J 5 bases short, with 6 bases between. The CDR3 extends over 13 amino acids. The rearrangement links TRBV12-3 or TRBV12-4 to TRBJ2-1; D is undetermined. Sample: peripheral blood. This clonotype was sampled from an elderly man in a cohort sampled during active COVID-19. Written as DNA, the CDR3 is TGTGCCAGCAGTTTAGTGAGTAACAATGAGCAGTTCTTC. Its translation is CASSLVSNNEQFF.